This T cell receptor (beta chain) was recorded in a study of cytomegalovirus exposure and HLA in healthy donors. It was with 60 Vbeta and 13 Jbeta primers that the PCR ran. Method: immunoSEQ multiplex PCR; TCRdb's copy keeps in-frame clones and lacks some. The sample holds about 130,000 clones, 84% seen once. The V gene's germline CDR1 is MDHEN and CDR2 SYDVKM. CDR3 length: 14 residues. V was clipped by 3 bases and J by 1 base; unmatched bases: 2. Material for sequencing was PBMCs. The chain couples TRBV28 to TRBJ1-2; 7 bases agree with TRBD1. This TCR came from a woman between 18 and 29 years old in good health and CMV-seropositive. The CDR3 loop is CASSFSGGNYGYTF. The CDR3, as DNA: TGTGCCAGCAGTTTCTCAGGGGGTAACTATGGCTACACCTTC.